This T cell receptor (beta chain) was sequenced in a study of cytomegalovirus exposure and HLA in healthy donors. Overall study results and limits: The likely explanation for a cluster of highly shared sequence variants was sequencing artifact. An Asian-associated ancestry cluster reportedly showed fewer N-insertions than the roughly 670-donor mean in a later analysis. High specificity and sensitivity for cytomegalovirus status were reported for the classifier. Most TCR beta V segments were productive about 87% or about 30% of the time in an earlier analysis.

On this clone: The antigen remains unidentified.

Both 60 Vbeta primers and 13 Jbeta primers went into the PCR. Generated by immunoSEQ multiplex PCR, the TCRdb table keeps only in-frame clones and is missing some. The sample has under 200,000 clones; 75% to 85% are singletons. Germline loops: CDR1 KGHSH, CDR2 LQKENI. CDR3 length: 15 residues. V was clipped by 0 bases and J by 0 bases, with 6 bases between them. The clonotype was recovered from a man aged 50-59 years in good health and CMV-seropositive. The genes are TRBV18 and TRBJ1-3; no clear D. Source material: PBMCs. The DNA of the CDR3 is TGTGCCAGCTCACCACCGTCAGGCTCTGGAAACACCATATATTTT. This encodes CASSPPSGSGNTIYF.